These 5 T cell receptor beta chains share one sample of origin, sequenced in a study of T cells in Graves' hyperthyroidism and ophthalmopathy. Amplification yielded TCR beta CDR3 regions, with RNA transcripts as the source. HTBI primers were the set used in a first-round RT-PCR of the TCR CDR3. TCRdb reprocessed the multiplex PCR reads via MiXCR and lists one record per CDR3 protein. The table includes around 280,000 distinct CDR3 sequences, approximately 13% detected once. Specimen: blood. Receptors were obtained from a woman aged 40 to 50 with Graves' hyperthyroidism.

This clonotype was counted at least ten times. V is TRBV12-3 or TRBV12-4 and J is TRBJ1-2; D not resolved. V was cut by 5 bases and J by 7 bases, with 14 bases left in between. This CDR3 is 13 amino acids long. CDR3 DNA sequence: TGTGCCAGCAGTCCCCAGTCACCGGGTGGCTACACCTTC. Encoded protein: CASSPQSPGGYTF.

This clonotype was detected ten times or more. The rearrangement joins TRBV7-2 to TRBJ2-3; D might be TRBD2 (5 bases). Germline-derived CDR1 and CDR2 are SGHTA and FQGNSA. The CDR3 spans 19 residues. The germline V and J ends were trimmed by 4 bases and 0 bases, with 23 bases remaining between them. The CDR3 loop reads CASSSSGGWMVRSTDTQYF. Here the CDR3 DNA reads TGTGCCAGCAGCTCATCCGGAGGCTGGATGGTCCGGAGCACAGATACGCAGTATTTT.

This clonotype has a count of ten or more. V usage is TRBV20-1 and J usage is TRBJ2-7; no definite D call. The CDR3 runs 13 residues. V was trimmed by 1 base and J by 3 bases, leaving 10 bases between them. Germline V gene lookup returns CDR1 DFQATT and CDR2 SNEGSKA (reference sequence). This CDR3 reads CSARGELDYEQYF. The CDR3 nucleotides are TGCAGTGCTAGAGGCGAACTGGACTACGAGCAGTACTTC.

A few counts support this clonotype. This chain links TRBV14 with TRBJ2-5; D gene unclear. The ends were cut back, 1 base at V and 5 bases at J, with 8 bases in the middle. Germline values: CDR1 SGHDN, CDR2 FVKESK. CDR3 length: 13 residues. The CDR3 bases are TGTGCCAGCAGCCAAGTGGTATTCGAGACCCAGTACTTC. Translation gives CASSQVVFETQYF.

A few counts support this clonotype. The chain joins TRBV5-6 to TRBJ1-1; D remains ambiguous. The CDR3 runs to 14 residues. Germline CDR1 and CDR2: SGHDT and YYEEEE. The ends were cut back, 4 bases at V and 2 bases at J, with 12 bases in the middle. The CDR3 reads CASSPDGTNTEAFF. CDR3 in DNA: TGTGCCAGCAGCCCGGACGGAACCAACACTGAAGCTTTCTTT. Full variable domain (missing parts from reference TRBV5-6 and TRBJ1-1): DAGVTQSPTHLIKTRGQQVTLRCSPKSGHDTVSWYQQALGQGPQFIFQYYEEEERQRGNFPDRFSGHQFPNYSSELNVNALLLGDSALYLCASSPDGTNTEAFFGQGTRLTVV.